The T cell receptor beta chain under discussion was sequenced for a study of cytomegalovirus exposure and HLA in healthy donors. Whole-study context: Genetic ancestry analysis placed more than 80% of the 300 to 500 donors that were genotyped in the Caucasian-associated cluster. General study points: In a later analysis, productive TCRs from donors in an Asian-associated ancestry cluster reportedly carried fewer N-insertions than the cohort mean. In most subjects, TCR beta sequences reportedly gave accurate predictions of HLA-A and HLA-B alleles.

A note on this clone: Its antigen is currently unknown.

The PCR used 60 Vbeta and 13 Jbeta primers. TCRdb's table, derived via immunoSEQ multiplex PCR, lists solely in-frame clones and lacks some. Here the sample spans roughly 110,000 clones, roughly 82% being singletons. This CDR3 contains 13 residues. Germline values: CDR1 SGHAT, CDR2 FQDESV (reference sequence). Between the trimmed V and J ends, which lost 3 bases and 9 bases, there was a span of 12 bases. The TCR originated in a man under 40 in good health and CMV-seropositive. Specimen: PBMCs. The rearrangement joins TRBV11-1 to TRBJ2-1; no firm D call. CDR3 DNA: TGTGCCAGCAGCTTTTCCACGAGAGGTGAGCAGTTCTTC. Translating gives CASSFSTRGEQFF.